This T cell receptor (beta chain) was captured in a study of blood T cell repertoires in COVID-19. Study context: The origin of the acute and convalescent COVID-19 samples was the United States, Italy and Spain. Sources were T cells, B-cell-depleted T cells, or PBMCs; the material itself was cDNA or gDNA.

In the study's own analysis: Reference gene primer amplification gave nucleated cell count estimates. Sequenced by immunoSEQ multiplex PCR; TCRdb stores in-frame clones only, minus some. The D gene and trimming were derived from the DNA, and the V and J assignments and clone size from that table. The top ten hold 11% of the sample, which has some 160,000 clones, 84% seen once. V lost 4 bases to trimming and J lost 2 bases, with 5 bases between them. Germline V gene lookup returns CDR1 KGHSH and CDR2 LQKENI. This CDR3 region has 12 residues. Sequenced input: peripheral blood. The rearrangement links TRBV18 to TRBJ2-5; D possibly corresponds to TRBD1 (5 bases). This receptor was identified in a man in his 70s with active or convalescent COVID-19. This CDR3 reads CASSRQQETQYF. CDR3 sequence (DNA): TGTGCCAGCTCACGACAGCAAGAGACCCAGTACTTC.